The rows below give T cell receptor beta chains drawn from one sample of a study of blood T cell repertoires in COVID-19. Profiled with immunoSEQ multiplex PCR; TCRdb holds only in-frame clones, not every one. The top ten hold over 20% of the sample, which has around 65,000 clones, approximately 79% seen once. The specimen was peripheral blood. Receptor source: an elderly woman with active or convalescent COVID-19. CDR3s include the opening cysteine and the closing phenylalanine or tryptophan. D genes are given only for firm matches. Clone size is stated in some rows and not others, as once, few, many or a class when expanded.

V,J,size,D,DNA,CDR3
TRBV10-1,TRBJ2-5,-,TRBD2,TGCGCCAGCAGCGATTACGAGCGGGGGAAGGAGACCCAGTACTTC,CASSDYERGKETQYF
TRBV6-5,TRBJ1-6,-,-,TGTGCCAGCAGTTCGCCGCACGGTGGCTATAATTCACCCCTCCACTTT,CASSSPHGGYNSPLHF
TRBV15,TRBJ1-2,-,-,TGTGCCACCAGCAGAGATATGGCCCGATCCTACACCTTC,CATSRDMARSYTF
TRBV6-5,TRBJ1-3,-,-,TGTGCCTCTCAGGGGAGTATTTCCGGAAACACCATATATTTT,CASQGSISGNTIYF
TRBV5-1,TRBJ1-1,-,TRBD1,TGCGCCAGCAGCTGGGAGTCGGGGACAGGGCGAACTTTCTTT,CASSWESGTGRTFF
TRBV5-1,TRBJ1-4,-,TRBD1,TGCGCCAGCAGCTTGGGGCCCCGGGACAGGGACGAAAAACTGTTTTTT,CASSLGPRDRDEKLFF
TRBV11-2,TRBJ1-1,-,-,TGTGCCAGCAGCTTAGGACAGTTTGAAGCTTTCTTT,CASSLGQFEAFF
TRBV11-2,TRBJ2-5,-,TRBD2,TGTGCCAGCAGCTTAGTGGGTAGCGGGGGGGCCCCGGAGACCCAGTACTTC,CASSLVGSGGAPETQYF
TRBV18,TRBJ1-6,-,TRBD1,TGTGCCAGCTCAACCGGGACAGGCTTTTCACCCCTCCACTTT,CASSTGTGFSPLHF
TRBV2,TRBJ2-5,-,TRBD1,TGTGCCAGCAGGGCCACAGGGGGAGAGACCCAGTACTTC,CASRATGGETQYF
TRBV7-9,TRBJ1-1,-,-,TGTGCCAGCAGCTTGGGGGGAGACGATGAAGCTTTCTTT,CASSLGGDDEAFF
TRBV6-5,TRBJ1-2,-,TRBD1,TGTGCCATTCTGGACAGGGGTGGGTTGAGCTACACCTTC,CAILDRGGLSYTF
TRBV29-1,TRBJ1-5,-,-,TGCAGCGTTGGCGGGGGCAGAAATCAGCCCCAGCATTTT,CSVGGGRNQPQHF
TRBV10-1,TRBJ2-1,once,-,TGCGCCAGCAGTCCTCTAGAGGCGGGCCGTAATGAGCAGTTCTTC,CASSPLEAGRNEQFF
TRBV9,TRBJ1-4,-,TRBD1,TGTGCCAGCAGCGCGGGGACAGACTTTAATGAAAAACTGTTTTTT,CASSAGTDFNEKLFF
TRBV2,TRBJ1-1,-,TRBD1,TGTGCCAGCAGGGACCTTAGACAGGGAAGCACTGAAGCTTTCTTT,CASRDLRQGSTEAFF
TRBV6-5,TRBJ2-7,-,TRBD1,TGTGCCAGCAGTTCTGGGGACAGGGGGCTGGACGAGCAGTACTTC,CASSSGDRGLDEQYF
TRBV21-1,TRBJ2-5,-,-,TGTGCCAGCAGCAACACACAAGAGACCCAGTACTTC,CASSNTQETQYF
TRBV27,TRBJ2-5,-,-,TGTGCCAGCAGTTTATCGGCGAGGGGGGGCGAGACCCAGTACTTC,CASSLSARGGETQYF
TRBV9,TRBJ2-1,-,TRBD1,TGTGCCAGCAGCTCCCGGCCGGAGACGTCTGGACAGGGGAACGACGGTGAGCAGTTCTTC,CASSSRPETSGQGNDGEQFF
TRBV7-9,TRBJ2-5,-,TRBD2,TGTGCCAGCAGCCCTCAGGGGAGCGGGGGCTTCCAAGAGACCCAGTACTTC,CASSPQGSGGFQETQYF
TRBV27,TRBJ1-1,-,-,TGTGCCAGCAGTCTAAAGGCGTCGGGGGGGATGACTGAAGCTTTCTTT,CASSLKASGGMTEAFF